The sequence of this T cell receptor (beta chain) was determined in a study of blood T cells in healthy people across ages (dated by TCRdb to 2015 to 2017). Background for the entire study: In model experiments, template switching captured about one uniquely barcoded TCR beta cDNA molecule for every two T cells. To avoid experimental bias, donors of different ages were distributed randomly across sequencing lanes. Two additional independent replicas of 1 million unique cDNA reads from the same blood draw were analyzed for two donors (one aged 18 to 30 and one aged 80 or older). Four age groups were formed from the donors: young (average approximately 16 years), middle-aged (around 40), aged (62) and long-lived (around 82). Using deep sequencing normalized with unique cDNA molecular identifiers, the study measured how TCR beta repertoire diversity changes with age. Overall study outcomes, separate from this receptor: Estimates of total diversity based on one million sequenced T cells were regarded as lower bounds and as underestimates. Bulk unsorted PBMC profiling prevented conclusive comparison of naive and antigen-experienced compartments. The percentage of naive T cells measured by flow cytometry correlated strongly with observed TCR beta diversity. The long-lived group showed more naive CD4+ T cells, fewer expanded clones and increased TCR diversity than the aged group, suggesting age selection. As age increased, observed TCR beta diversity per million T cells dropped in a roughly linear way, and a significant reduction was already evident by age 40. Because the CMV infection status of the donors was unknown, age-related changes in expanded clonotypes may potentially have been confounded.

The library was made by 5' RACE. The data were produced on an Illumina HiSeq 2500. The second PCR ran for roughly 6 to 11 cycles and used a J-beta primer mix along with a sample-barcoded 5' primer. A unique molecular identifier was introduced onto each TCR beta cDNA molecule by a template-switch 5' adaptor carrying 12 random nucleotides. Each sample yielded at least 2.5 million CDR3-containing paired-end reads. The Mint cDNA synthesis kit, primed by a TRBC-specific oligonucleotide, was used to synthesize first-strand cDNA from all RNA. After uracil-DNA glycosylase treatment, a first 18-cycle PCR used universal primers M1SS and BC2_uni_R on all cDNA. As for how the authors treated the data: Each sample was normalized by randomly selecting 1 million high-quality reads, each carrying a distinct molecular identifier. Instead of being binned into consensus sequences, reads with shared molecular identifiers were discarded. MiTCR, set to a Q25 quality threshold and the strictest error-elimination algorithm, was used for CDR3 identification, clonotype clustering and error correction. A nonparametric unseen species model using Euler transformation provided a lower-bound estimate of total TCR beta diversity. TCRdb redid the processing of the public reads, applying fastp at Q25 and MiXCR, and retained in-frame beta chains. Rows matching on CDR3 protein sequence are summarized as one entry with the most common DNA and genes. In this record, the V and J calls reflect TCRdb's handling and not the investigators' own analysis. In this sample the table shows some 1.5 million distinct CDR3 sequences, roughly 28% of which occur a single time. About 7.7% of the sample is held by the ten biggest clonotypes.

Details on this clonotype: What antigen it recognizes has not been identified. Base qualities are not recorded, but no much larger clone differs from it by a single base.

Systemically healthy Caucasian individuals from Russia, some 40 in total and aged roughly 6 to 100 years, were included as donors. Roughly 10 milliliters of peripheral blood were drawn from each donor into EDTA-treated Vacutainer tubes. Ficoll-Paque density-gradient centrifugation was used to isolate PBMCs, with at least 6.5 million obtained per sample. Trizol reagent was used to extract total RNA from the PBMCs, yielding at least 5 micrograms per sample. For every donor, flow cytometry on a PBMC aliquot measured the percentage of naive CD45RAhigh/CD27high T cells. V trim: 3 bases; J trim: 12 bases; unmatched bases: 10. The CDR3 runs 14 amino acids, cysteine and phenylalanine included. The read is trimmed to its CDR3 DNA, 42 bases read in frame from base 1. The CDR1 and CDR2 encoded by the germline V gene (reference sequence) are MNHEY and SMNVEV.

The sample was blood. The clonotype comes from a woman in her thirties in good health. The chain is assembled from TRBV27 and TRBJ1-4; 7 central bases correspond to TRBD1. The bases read TGTGCCAGCAGTTTCTATGGACAGGCCGGGGAACTGTTTTTT. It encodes CASSFYGQAGELFF.